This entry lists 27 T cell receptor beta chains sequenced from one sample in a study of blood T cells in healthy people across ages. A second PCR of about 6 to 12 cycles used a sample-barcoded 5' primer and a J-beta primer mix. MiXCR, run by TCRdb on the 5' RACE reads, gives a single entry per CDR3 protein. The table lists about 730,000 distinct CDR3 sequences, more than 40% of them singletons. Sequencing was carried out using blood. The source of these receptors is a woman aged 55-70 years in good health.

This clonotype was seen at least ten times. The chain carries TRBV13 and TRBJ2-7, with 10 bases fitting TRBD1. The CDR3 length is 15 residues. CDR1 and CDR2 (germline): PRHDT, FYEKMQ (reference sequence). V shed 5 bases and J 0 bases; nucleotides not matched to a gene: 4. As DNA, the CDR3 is TGTGCCAGCAGCGGGGGACAGGGGACCTCCTACGAGCAGTACTTC. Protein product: CASSGGQGTSYEQYF.

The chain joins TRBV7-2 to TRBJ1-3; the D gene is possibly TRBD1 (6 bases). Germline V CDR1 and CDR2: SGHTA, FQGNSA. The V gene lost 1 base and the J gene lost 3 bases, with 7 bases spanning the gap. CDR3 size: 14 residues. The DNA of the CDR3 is TGTGCCAGCAGCTTAGAGGACAGTGGAAACACCATATATTTT. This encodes CASSLEDSGNTIYF. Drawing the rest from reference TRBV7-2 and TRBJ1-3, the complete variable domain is GAGVSQSPSNKVTEKGKDVELRCDPISGHTALYWYRQSLGQGLEFLIYFQGNSAPDKSGLPSDRFSAERTGGSVSTLTIQRTQQEDSAVYLCASSLEDSGNTIYFGEGSWLTVV.

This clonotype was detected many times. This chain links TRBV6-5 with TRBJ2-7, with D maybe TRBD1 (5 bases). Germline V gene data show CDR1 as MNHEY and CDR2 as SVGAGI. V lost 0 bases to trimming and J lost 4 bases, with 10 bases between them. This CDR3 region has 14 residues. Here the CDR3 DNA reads TGTGCCAGCAGTTACTCGGGGCTAGGTTACGAGCAGTACTTC. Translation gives CASSYSGLGYEQYF.

The CDR3 nucleotides are TGCGCCAGCGCGGACAGTCATAGCAATCAGCCCCAGCATTTT. Its protein product is CASADSHSNQPQHF. The chain links TRBV10-2 to TRBJ1-5; perhaps TRBD1 as D (6 bases). The CDR3 has 14 residues. Germline V CDR1 and CDR2: WSHSY, SAAADI. V lost 8 bases and J 0 bases, leaving 11 bases between the germline ends.

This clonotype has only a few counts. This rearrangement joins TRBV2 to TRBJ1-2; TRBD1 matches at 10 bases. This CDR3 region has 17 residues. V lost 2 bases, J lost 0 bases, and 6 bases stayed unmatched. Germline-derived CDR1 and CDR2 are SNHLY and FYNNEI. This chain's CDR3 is CASSERTGGRANYGYTF. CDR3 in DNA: TGTGCCAGCAGTGAACGGACAGGGGGGAGAGCTAACTATGGCTACACCTTC.

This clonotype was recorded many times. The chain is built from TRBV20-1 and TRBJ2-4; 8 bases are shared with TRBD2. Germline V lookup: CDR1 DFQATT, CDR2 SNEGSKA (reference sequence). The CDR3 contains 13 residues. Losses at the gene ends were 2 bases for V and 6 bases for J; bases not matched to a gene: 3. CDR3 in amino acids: CSARISGGNIQYF. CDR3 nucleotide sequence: TGCAGTGCTAGAATCAGCGGGGGAAACATTCAGTACTTC.

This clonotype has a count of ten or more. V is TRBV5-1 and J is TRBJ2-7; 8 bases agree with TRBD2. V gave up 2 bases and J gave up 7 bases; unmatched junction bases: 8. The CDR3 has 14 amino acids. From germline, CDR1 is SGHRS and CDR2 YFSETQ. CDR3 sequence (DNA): TGCGCCAGCAGCTTAAGCGGGGGACTAGAAGAGCAGTACTTC. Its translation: CASSLSGGLEEQYF.

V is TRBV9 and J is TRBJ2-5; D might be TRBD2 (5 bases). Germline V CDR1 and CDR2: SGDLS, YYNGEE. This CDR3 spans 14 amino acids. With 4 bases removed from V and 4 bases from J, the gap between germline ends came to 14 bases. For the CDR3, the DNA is TGTGCCAGCAGCCGAGGACCCGGAGGAGAGACCCAGTACTTC. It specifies CASSRGPGGETQYF.

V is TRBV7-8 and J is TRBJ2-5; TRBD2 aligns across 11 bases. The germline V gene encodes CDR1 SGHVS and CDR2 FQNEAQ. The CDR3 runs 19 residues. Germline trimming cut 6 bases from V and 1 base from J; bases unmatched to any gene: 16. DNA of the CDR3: TGTGCCAGCAGTTTGGGGCGCCTAGCGGGAGGTTACTTCCAAGAGACCCAGTACTTC. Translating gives CASSLGRLAGGYFQETQYF. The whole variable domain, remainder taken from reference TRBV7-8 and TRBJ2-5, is GAGVSQSPRYKVAKRGQDVALRCDPISGHVSLFWYQQALGQGPEFLTYFQNEAQLDKSGLPSDRFFAERPEGSVSTLKIQRTQQEDSAVYLCASSLGRLAGGYFQETQYFGPGTRLLVL.

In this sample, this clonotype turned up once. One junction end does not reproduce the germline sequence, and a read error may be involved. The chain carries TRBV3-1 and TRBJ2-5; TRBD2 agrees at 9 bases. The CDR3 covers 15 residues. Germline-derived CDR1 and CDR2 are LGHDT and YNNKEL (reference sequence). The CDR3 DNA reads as TGTGCCAGCAACCAAGGGGAGACTAGCGGCGAGACCCAGTACTTC. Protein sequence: CASNQGETSGETQYF.

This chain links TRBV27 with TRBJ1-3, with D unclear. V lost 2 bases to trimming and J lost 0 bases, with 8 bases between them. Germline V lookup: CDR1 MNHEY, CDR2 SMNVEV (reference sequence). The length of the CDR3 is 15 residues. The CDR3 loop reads CASSLRPSSGNTIYF. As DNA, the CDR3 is TGTGCCAGCAGTTTAAGACCGAGCTCTGGAAACACCATATATTTT.

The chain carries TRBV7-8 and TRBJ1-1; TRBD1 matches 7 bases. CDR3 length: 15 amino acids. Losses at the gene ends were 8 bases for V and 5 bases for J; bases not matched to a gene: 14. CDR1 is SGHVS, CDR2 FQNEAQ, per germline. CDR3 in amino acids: CASGETGNKGTEAFF. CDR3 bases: TGTGCCAGCGGGGAGACAGGGAATAAAGGAACTGAAGCTTTCTTT.

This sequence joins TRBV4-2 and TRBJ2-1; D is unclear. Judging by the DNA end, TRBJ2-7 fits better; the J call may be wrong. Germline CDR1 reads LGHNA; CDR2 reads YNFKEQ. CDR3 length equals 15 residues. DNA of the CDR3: TGTGCCAGCAGCCAAGATCAATCTTTCTACAATGAGCAGTACTTC. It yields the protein CASSQDQSFYNEQYF.

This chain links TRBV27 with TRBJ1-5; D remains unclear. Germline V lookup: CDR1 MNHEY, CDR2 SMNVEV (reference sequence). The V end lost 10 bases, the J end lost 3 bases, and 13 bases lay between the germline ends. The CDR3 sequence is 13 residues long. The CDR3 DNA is TGTGCCACCAGGATAGGGATCAATCAGCCCCAGCATTTT. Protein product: CATRIGINQPQHF.

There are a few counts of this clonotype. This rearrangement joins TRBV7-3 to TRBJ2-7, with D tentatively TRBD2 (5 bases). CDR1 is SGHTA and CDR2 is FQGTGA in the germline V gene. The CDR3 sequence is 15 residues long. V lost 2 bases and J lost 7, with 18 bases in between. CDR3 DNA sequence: TGTGCCAGCAGCTTAGGCGAGGGCTACCCAAGTGAGCAGTACTTC. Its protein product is CASSLGEGYPSEQYF.

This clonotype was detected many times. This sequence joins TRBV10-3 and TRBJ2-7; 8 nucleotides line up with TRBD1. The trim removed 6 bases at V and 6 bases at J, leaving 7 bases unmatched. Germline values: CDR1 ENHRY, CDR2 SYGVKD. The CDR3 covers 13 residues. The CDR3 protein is CAISQDRVSEQYF. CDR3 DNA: TGTGCCATCAGCCAGGACAGGGTGTCCGAGCAGTACTTC.

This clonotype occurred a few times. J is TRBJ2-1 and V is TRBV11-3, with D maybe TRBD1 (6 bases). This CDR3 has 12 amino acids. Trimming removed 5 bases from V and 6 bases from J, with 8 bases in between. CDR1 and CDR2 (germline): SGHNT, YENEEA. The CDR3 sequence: CASSKGGNEQFF. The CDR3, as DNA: TGTGCCAGCAGCAAAGGGGGCAATGAGCAGTTCTTC. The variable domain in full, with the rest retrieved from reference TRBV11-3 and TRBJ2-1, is EAGVVQSPRYKIIEKKQPVAFWCNPISGHNTLYWYLQNLGQGPELLIRYENEEAVDDSQLPKDRFSAERLKGVDSTLKIQPAELGDSAVYLCASSKGGNEQFFGPGTRLTVL.

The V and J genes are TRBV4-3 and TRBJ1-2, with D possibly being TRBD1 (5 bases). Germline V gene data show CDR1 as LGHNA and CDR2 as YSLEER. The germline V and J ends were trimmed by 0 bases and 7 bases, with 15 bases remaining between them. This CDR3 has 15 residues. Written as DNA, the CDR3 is TGCGCCAGCAGCCAAGAAAATGGGCAGGGCTCTGGCTACACCTTC. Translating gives CASSQENGQGSGYTF.

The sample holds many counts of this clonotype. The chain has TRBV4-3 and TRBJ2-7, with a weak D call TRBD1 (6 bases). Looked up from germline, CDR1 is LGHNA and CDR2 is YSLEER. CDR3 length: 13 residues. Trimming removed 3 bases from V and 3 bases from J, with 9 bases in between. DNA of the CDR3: TGCGCCAGCAGCCAGCAACAGGGCTACGAGCAGTACTTC. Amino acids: CASSQQQGYEQYF.

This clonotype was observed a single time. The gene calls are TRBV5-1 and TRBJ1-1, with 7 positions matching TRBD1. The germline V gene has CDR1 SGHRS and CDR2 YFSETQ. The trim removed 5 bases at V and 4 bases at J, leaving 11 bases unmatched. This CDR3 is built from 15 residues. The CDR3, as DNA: TGCGCCAGCAGTTCCCACAGGGGTACGGTCACTGAAGCTTTCTTT. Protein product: CASSSHRGTVTEAFF.

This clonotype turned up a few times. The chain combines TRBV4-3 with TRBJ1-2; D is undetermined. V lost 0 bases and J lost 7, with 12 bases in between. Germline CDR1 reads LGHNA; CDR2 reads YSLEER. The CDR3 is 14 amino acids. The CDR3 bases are TGCGCCAGCAGCCAAGATTCGAATGGGGTTGGCTACACCTTC. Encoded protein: CASSQDSNGVGYTF.

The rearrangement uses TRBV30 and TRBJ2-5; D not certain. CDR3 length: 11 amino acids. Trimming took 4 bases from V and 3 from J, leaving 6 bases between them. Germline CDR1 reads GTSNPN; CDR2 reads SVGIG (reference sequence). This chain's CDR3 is CAWKMEETQYF. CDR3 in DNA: TGTGCCTGGAAGATGGAAGAGACCCAGTACTTC.

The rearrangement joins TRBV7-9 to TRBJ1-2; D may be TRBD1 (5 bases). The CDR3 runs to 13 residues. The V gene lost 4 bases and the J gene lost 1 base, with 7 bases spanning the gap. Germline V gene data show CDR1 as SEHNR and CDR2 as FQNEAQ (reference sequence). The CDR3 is CASSWDGNYGYTF. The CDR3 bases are TGTGCCAGCAGCTGGGACGGTAACTATGGCTACACCTTC.

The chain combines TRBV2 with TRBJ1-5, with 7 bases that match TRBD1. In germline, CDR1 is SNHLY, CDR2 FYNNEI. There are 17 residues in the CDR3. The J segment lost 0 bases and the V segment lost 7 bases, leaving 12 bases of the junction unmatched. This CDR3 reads CASMGQGGTYSNQPQHF. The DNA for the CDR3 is TGTGCCAGCATGGGGCAGGGGGGTACCTATAGCAATCAGCCCCAGCATTTT.

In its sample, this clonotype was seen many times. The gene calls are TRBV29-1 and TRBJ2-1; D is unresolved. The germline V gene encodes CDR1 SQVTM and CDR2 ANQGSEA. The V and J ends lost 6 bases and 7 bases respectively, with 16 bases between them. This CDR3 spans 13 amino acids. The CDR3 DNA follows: TGCAGCGTCGCCAGTAGGTCGGATAATGAGCAGTTCTTC. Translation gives CSVASRSDNEQFF.

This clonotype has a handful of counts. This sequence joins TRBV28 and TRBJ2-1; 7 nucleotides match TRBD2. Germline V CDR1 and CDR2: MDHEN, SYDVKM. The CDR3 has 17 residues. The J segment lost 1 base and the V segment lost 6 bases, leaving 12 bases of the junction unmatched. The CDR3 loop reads CASSPEGGSWSYNEQFF. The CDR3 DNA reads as TGTGCCAGCAGCCCCGAGGGCGGGAGTTGGTCCTACAATGAGCAGTTCTTC. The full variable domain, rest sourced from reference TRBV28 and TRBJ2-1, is DVKVTQSSRYLVKRTGEKVFLECVQDMDHENMFWYRQDPGLGLRLIYFSYDVKMKEKGDIPEGYSVSREKKERFSLILESASTNQTSMYLCASSPEGGSWSYNEQFFGPGTRLTVL.

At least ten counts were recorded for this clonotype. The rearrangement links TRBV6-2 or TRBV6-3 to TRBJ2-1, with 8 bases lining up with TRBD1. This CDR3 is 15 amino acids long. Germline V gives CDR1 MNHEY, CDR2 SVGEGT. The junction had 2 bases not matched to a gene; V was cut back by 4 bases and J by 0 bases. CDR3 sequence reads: CASSSGGSSYNEQFF. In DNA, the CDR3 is TGTGCCAGCAGTTCAGGGGGCAGCTCCTACAATGAGCAGTTCTTC.